Below are 5 T cell receptor beta chains sequenced from a single sample in a study of cytomegalovirus exposure and HLA in healthy donors (dated by TCRdb to about 2017). The library was built by means of the immunoSEQ multiplex PCR assay. A mixture of 60 forward primers for TCR Vbeta segments and 13 reverse primers for TCR Jbeta segments was used in the multiplex PCR. Here the immuneACCESS table is served through TCRdb, limited to in-frame sequences with V and J called. Missing clones are a known gap in these copies; in checked studies unresolved V genes cover under half, and the rest lacks a known reason. The sample includes 90,000 to 130,000 clones, with roughly 68% observed a single time. The ten most abundant clones make up around 2.2% of the sample. Sample: PBMCs. The receptors come from a woman younger than 45 in good health and CMV-seronegative.

The chain links TRBV12-5 to TRBJ2-1; 9 nucleotides align to TRBD2. The CDR3 covers 17 residues. Unmatched junction bases numbered 12, after V lost 1 base and J lost 8 bases. Germline lookup yields CDR1 LGHNT and CDR2 FRNRAP. The CDR3 DNA reads as TGTGCTAGTGGTTTGGACCGCGGGTTAGCGGGAGAGGATGAGCAGTTCTTC. The encoded protein is CASGLDRGLAGEDEQFF.

The genes are TRBV19 and TRBJ2-2, with 7 nucleotides matching TRBD1. J gave up 0 bases and V 7 bases, and 2 bases lay outside the gene matches. The CDR3 is 14 residues long. The germline V gene has CDR1 LNHDA and CDR2 SQIVND (reference sequence). CDR3 amino acids: CASKDRPNTGELFF. Here the CDR3 DNA reads TGTGCCAGTAAGGACAGGCCGAACACCGGGGAGCTGTTTTTT.

V and J are TRBV16 and TRBJ2-1, with 9 positions matching TRBD2. The J segment lost 3 bases and the V segment lost 8 bases, leaving 8 bases of the junction unmatched. The CDR3 extends over 15 amino acids. Germline V gene sequence: CDR1 KGHSY, CDR2 FQNENV. The DNA for the CDR3 is TGTGCCAGCGCATCAGCGGGAGGCCACTACAATGAGCAGTTCTTC. It specifies CASASAGGHYNEQFF.

The rearrangement uses TRBV7-2 and TRBJ1-2; no clear D gene. Trimming left V 5 bases short and J 2 bases short, with 15 bases between. CDR3 length equals 15 residues. Germline loops: CDR1 SGHTA, CDR2 FQGNSA. The DNA for the CDR3 is TGTGCCAGCAGCCCCTATGGGCTCCTGAACTATGGCTACACCTTC. It is translated as CASSPYGLLNYGYTF.

This chain uses TRBV5-1 with TRBJ2-2; 8 bases fit TRBD2. The CDR3 is 15 residues long. With V trimmed by 4 bases and J by 4 bases, 6 bases remained unmatched. Germline CDR1 and CDR2: SGHRS and YFSETQ. The CDR3 spells CASSRLGLGTGELFF. The CDR3 DNA sequence: TGCGCCAGCAGCCGGCTGGGACTAGGCACCGGGGAGCTGTTTTTT.